The 24 T cell receptor beta chains listed next were all sequenced from one sample in a study of early T cells in non-severe SARS-CoV-2 infection. TCRdb re-called the 5' RACE reads with MiXCR, one entry per CDR3 protein. This table has under 70,000 distinct CDR3 sequences, about 12% appearing once. Sequencing used whole blood, obtained at baseline. The receptors were gathered from an adult who was a healthcare worker with PCR-confirmed SARS-CoV-2 infection or an uninfected control (not recorded which).

This clonotype occurred a few times. The gene calls are TRBV4-2 and TRBJ1-2; D possibly corresponds to TRBD1 (6 bases). Trimming pared 5 bases from V and 2 bases from J, leaving 12 bases between. The CDR3 extends over 14 amino acids. Germline values: CDR1 LGHNA, CDR2 YNFKEQ. CDR3 coding DNA: TGTGCCAGCAGCACGGACAGCAACAACTATGGCTACACCTTC. This translates into CASSTDSNNYGYTF.

This sequence joins TRBV4-3 and TRBJ2-3; maybe TRBD2 (5 bases). Germline V gene data show CDR1 as LGHNA and CDR2 as YSLEER. The CDR3 is 17 residues long. V lost 4 bases, J lost 1 base, and 18 bases lay in between. The CDR3 DNA reads as TGCGCCAGCAGCCGAGGGTCCTCTCGCTTAGGCACAGATACGCAGTATTTT. Translating it yields CASSRGSSRLGTDTQYF.

This clonotype was recorded many times. The chain couples TRBV7-2 to TRBJ2-3, with a possible D match to TRBD1 (6 bases). Between the trimmed V and J ends, which lost 5 bases and 1 base, there was a span of 13 bases. CDR1 SGHTA and CDR2 FQGNSA come from the germline V gene. This CDR3 spans 15 amino acids. CDR3 region: CASSRRQARTDTQYF. The CDR3 DNA reads as TGTGCCAGCAGCCGAAGACAGGCCCGCACAGATACGCAGTATTTT.

This clonotype was seen only a few times. This chain uses TRBV29-1 with TRBJ2-7; D might be TRBD2 (6 bases). The CDR3 length is 13 residues. Trimming pared 3 bases from V and 3 bases from J, leaving 12 bases between. Germline lookup yields CDR1 SQVTM and CDR2 ANQGSEA. The CDR3 DNA is TGCAGCGTTGAGAGGCTAGCGAGCTACGAGCAGTACTTC. Translation: CSVERLASYEQYF.

The chain joins TRBV5-1 to TRBJ1-1, with TRBD1 identical over 8 bases. The CDR3 runs to 14 residues. Germline CDR1 reads SGHRS; CDR2 reads YFSETQ. V trimming: 2 bases; J trimming: 5 bases; junction bases outside the gene matches: 5. CDR3 protein: CASSLDRGETEAFF. The CDR3 DNA is TGCGCCAGCAGCTTAGACAGGGGTGAAACTGAAGCTTTCTTT. The full variable domain, its missing parts supplied by reference TRBV5-1 and TRBJ1-1, is KAGVTQTPRYLIKTRGQQVTLSCSPISGHRSVSWYQQTPGQGLQFLFEYFSETQRNKGNFPGRFSGRQFSNSRSEMNVSTLELGDSALYLCASSLDRGETEAFFGQGTRLTVV.

The V and J genes are TRBV7-9 and TRBJ2-7; perhaps TRBD1 as D (5 bases). Between the trimmed V and J ends, which lost 4 bases and 6 bases, there was a span of 7 bases. Germline V gene data show CDR1 as SEHNR and CDR2 as FQNEAQ (reference sequence). This CDR3 region has 11 residues. The CDR3 DNA follows: TGTGCCAGCAGCTCTCAGGGCGAGCAGTACTTC. Encoded protein: CASSSQGEQYF.

Ten or more counts support this clonotype. The rearrangement uses TRBV4-1 and TRBJ1-5, with 8 positions matching TRBD1. The CDR3 extends over 20 amino acids. J gave up 6 bases and V 0 bases, and 19 bases lay outside the gene matches. Germline CDR1 is MGHRA and CDR2 is YSYEKL. The CDR3 bases are TGCGCCAGCAGCCAAGATCCCGTGGACAGGGCGATGCTGTCTACTCAGCCCCAGCATTTT. It codes for CASSQDPVDRAMLSTQPQHF.

The chain combines TRBV11-2 with TRBJ2-7, with 9 positions matching TRBD2. This CDR3 contains 14 residues. Germline V gene data show CDR1 as SGHAT and CDR2 as FQNNGV. After removal of 5 bases from V and 4 bases from J, the junction contained 6 bases not matched to a gene. The CDR3 DNA reads TGTGCCAGCAGCGGGATTAGCGGGGGTTACGAGCAGTACTTC. Protein sequence: CASSGISGGYEQYF.

This clonotype was seen a handful of times. The J gene is TRBJ1-2, the V gene TRBV3-1; D call uncertain. V was shortened by 0 bases and J by 6 bases, with 5 bases between the two germline ends. The CDR3 is 12 amino acids. Germline loops: CDR1 LGHDT, CDR2 YNNKEL (reference sequence). The DNA for the CDR3 is TGTGCCAGCAGCCAAGAGAGGGATGGCTACACCTTC. Translation: CASSQERDGYTF.

This clonotype was detected ten times or more. The gene calls are TRBV27 and TRBJ1-4; TRBD1 is a possible D gene (5 bases). V lost 4 bases, J lost 2 bases, and 8 bases lay in between. The CDR3 length is 14 residues. The germline V gene encodes CDR1 MNHEY and CDR2 SMNVEV (reference sequence). The CDR3 here is CASSSPGTNEKLFF. CDR3 nucleotide sequence: TGTGCCAGCAGTTCTCCAGGGACTAATGAAAAACTGTTTTTT.

The gene calls are TRBV4-1 and TRBJ1-5; 8 bases align to TRBD1. This CDR3 has 15 residues. Germline CDR1 reads MGHRA; CDR2 reads YSYEKL. Trimming removed 9 bases from V and 4 bases from J; junction bases left unmatched: 11. The CDR3 DNA reads as TGCGCCAGTCGAGGAGCAGGGGGCGTTAATCAGCCCCAGCATTTT. Encoded protein: CASRGAGGVNQPQHF.

This clonotype turned up a few times. This chain links TRBV19 with TRBJ2-7; 12 bases agree with TRBD1. CDR3 size: 17 residues. In germline, CDR1 is LNHDA, CDR2 SQIVND (reference sequence). The V gene end was trimmed by 1 base and the J gene end by 4 bases; junction bases not matched to a gene: 8. Here the CDR3 DNA reads TGTGCCAGTAGTATAGGCTCGGGACAGGGGGCGCGTTACGAGCAGTACTTC. Its translation: CASSIGSGQGARYEQYF.

The chain couples TRBV28 to TRBJ2-7; TRBD1 is a possible D gene (5 bases). The V gene's germline CDR1 is MDHEN and CDR2 SYDVKM. The CDR3 covers 14 residues. Trimming left V 6 bases short and J 3 bases short, with 15 bases between. For the CDR3, the DNA is TGTGCCAGCAGACTCCCCCTCGACAGCTACGAGCAGTACTTC. Translated, it gives CASRLPLDSYEQYF.

This clonotype occurred many times. The chain recombines TRBV4-1 with TRBJ2-1, with TRBD2 identical over 8 bases. Germline V gene sequence: CDR1 MGHRA, CDR2 YSYEKL. With 0 bases clipped from V and 4 bases from J, the junction kept 8 bases outside the gene matches. The CDR3 has 17 amino acids. CDR3 sequence reads: CASSQDRREAKYNEQFF. The CDR3 DNA is TGCGCCAGCAGCCAAGATAGGCGGGAGGCCAAATACAATGAGCAGTTCTTC.

This clonotype was counted at least ten times. This CDR3 reads CASSLGEGQGYEQYF. The DNA of the CDR3 is TGTGCCAGCAGCTTAGGGGAGGGACAGGGCTACGAGCAGTACTTC. This sequence joins TRBV7-6 and TRBJ2-7; 9 bases are a match to TRBD1. Germline-derived CDR1 and CDR2 are SGHVS and FNYEAQ. CDR3 length equals 15 residues. V shed 1 base and J 3 bases; nucleotides not matched to a gene: 4.

In this sample, this clonotype turned up a few times. The gene calls are TRBV9 and TRBJ2-2; the match to TRBD1 covers 10 bases. The CDR3 is 18 residues long. From germline, CDR1 is SGDLS and CDR2 YYNGEE. Trimming at V came to 0 bases and at J to 3 bases, leaving 8 bases not matched to a gene. In nucleotides, the CDR3 is TGTGCCAGCAGCGTAGCTAGGGGACAGGGGTCCTACACCGGGGAGCTGTTTTTT. This translates into CASSVARGQGSYTGELFF.

This clonotype came up many times. The CDR3 bases are TGTGCCAGCAGCCGCGGATCAGGGGTACCCTACGAGCAGTACTTC. It encodes CASSRGSGVPYEQYF. The chain couples TRBV27 to TRBJ2-7, with D possibly TRBD1 on 6 matching bases. CDR3 length equals 15 residues. The germline V gene has CDR1 MNHEY and CDR2 SMNVEV (reference sequence). V lost 6 bases and J lost 2, with 17 bases in between.

This rearrangement joins TRBV20-1 to TRBJ2-5; no clear D gene. CDR3 length: 12 residues. Germline V gives CDR1 DFQATT, CDR2 SNEGSKA (reference sequence). Trimming removed 4 bases from V and 3 bases from J, with 9 bases in between. The chain's CDR3 is CSATQSEETQYF. Here the CDR3 DNA reads TGCAGTGCTACACAGAGCGAAGAGACCCAGTACTTC.

Details on this clonotype: Sequence at one end of the junction differs from germline and may be a read error. The chain carries TRBV7-2 and TRBJ1-1; D may be TRBD1 (6 bases). The CDR3 sequence is 15 residues long. The germline gives CDR1 SGHTA, CDR2 FQGNSA. The CDR3 nucleotides read TGTGCCAGCAGCTTATTTGGGACACCGAACACTGAAGTTTTCTTT. Translated, it gives CASSLFGTPNTEVFF.

J is TRBJ1-2 and V is TRBV20-1; TRBD1 might be the D (6 bases). Trimming removed 0 bases from V and 4 bases from J, with 18 bases in between. The CDR3 has 16 residues. The germline V gene encodes CDR1 DFQATT and CDR2 SNEGSKA (reference sequence). As DNA, the CDR3 is TGCAGTGCTAGAGATGTGGGCGGACAGATGTCCTATGGCTACACCTTC. It encodes CSARDVGGQMSYGYTF.

The genes are TRBV7-2 and TRBJ2-3; 11 bases map to TRBD2. V shed 1 base and J 8 bases; nucleotides not matched to a gene: 5. Germline CDR1 is SGHTA and CDR2 is FQGNSA. The CDR3 runs 15 residues. CDR3: CASSLEGTSGATQYF. CDR3 in DNA: TGTGCCAGCAGCTTAGAGGGGACTAGCGGAGCTACGCAGTATTTT. Full variable domain (remainder filled in from reference TRBV7-2 and TRBJ2-3): GAGVSQSPSNKVTEKGKDVELRCDPISGHTALYWYRQSLGQGLEFLIYFQGNSAPDKSGLPSDRFSAERTGGSVSTLTIQRTQQEDSAVYLCASSLEGTSGATQYFGPGTRLTVL.

This clonotype has ten or more counts. The chain combines TRBV15 with TRBJ1-5, with TRBD1 identical over 9 bases. The length of the CDR3 is 14 residues. The trim removed 4 bases at V and 5 bases at J, leaving 3 bases unmatched. Germline V lookup: CDR1 LNHNV, CDR2 YYDKDF (reference sequence). The CDR3 loop is CATSKQGAYQPQHF. CDR3 bases: TGTGCCACCAGCAAACAGGGGGCATATCAGCCCCAGCATTTT.

This clonotype was detected ten times or more. This sequence joins TRBV18 and TRBJ2-7; D call uncertain. Germline-derived CDR1 and CDR2 are KGHSH and LQKENI. The CDR3 is 13 residues long. Trimming took 4 bases from V and 4 from J, leaving 11 bases between them. CDR3 nucleotide sequence: TGTGCCAGCTCACAAGACGCCGGGTACGAGCAGTACTTC. It encodes CASSQDAGYEQYF.

This clonotype was detected a few times. V usage is TRBV3-1 and J usage is TRBJ1-1; 9 bases are shared with TRBD1. Germline V lookup: CDR1 LGHDT, CDR2 YNNKEL (reference sequence). The J segment lost 4 bases and the V segment lost 1 base, leaving 4 bases of the junction unmatched. The CDR3 loop spans 15 amino acids. The CDR3 here is CASSQGTGVITEAFF. For the CDR3, the DNA is TGTGCCAGCAGCCAAGGGACAGGGGTGATCACTGAAGCTTTCTTT.